The source of this T cell receptor (beta chain) is a study of a mutant IDH1 vaccine in newly diagnosed glioma. Study overall: Once 4-6 weeks had passed after radiotherapy alone, vaccination started, or it started with temozolomide cycles. It was radiotherapy, temozolomide, or both that patients received previously, with most receiving both. Regarding the study as a whole: Across multiple MHC alleles, roughly 93% of patients had vaccine-induced responses.

The repertoire was sequenced with immunoSEQ multiplex PCR; TCRdb's copy has only in-frame clones and lacks some. The sample yields 68,000 or so clones, 80% to 85% seen once. This clone was recorded a few times. The antigen remains undetermined. Time point denoted: week 35, safety follow-up. In every dose of vaccine, 300 ug of mutant IDH1 20-mer peptide was given alongside topical imiquimod. Newly diagnosed WHO grade 3 or 4 IDH1-mutant, ATRX-lost astrocytomas were identified in the donors. Germline loops: CDR1 MNHEY, CDR2 SMNVEV (reference sequence). The V segment lost 3 bases and the J segment 4 bases; nucleotides outside the gene matches: 5. The CDR3 is made up of 15 amino acids.

The TCR originated in a man aged 18 to 30 with glioma. V usage is TRBV27 and J usage is TRBJ1-1; 10 nucleotides match TRBD1. The source was PBMCs, collected from a glioma patient whose treatment included an IDH1 peptide vaccine. As DNA, the CDR3 is TGTGCCAGCAGTTTCGACAGGGGGCTTATCACTGAAGCTTTCTTT. Its translation is CASSFDRGLITEAFF.